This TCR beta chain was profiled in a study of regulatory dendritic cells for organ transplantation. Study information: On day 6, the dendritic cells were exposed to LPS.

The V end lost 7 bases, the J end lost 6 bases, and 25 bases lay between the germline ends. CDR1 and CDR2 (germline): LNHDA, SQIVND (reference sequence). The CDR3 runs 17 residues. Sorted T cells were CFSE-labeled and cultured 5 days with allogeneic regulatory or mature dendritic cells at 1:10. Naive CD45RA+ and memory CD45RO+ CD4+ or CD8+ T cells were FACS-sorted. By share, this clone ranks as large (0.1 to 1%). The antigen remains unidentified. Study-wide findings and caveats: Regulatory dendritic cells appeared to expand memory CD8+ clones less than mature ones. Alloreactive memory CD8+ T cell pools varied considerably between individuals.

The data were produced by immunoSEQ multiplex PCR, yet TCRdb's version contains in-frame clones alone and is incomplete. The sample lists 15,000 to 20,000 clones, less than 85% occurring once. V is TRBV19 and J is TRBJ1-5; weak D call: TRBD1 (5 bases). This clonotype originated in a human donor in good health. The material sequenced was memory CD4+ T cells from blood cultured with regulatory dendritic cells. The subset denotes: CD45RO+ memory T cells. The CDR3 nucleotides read TGTGCCAGTACCCCCCATGGGTCAGGGTCCATAGGTCAGCCCCAGCATTTT. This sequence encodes CASTPHGSGSIGQPQHF.